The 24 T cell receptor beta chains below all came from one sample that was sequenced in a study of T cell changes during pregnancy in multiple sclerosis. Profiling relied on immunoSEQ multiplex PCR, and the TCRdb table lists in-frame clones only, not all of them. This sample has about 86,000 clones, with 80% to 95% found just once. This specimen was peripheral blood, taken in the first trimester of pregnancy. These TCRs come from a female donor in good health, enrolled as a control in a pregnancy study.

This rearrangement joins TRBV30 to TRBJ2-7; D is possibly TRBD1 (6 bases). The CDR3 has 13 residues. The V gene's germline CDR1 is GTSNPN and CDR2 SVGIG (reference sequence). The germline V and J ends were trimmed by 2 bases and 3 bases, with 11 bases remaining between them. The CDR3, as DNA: TGTGCCTGGAGTAGGGGGATCGGCTACGAGCAGTACTTC. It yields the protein CAWSRGIGYEQYF.

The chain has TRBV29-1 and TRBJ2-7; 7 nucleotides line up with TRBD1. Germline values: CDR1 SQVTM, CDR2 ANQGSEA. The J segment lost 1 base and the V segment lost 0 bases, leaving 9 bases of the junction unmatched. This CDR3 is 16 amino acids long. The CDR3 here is CSVEEGESGQSYEQYF. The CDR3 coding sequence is TGCAGCGTTGAAGAAGGAGAGTCGGGACAGTCCTACGAGCAGTACTTC.

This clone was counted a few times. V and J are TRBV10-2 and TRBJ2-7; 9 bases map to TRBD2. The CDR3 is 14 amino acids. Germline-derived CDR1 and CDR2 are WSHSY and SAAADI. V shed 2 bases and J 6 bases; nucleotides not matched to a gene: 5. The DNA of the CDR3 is TGCGCCAGCAGTGAGCCGGGACTAGCTTCCGAGCAGTACTTC. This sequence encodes CASSEPGLASEQYF.

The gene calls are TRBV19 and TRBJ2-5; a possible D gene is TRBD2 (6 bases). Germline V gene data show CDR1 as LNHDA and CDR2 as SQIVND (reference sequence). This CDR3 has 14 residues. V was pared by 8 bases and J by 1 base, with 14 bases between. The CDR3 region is CASRPQGLQETQYF. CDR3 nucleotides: TGTGCCAGTCGGCCTCAGGGACTCCAAGAGACCCAGTACTTC.

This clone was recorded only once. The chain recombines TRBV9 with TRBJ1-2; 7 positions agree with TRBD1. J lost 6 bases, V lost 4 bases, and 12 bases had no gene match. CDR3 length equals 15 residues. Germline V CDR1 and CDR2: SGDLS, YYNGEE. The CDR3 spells CASSYQQGLFDGYTF. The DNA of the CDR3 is TGTGCCAGCAGCTATCAACAGGGGTTGTTTGATGGCTACACCTTC.

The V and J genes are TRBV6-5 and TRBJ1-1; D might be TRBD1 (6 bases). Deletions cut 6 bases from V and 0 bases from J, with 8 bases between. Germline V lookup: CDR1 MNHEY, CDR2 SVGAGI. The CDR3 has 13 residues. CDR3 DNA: TGTGCCAGCAGAGACAGGATGAACACTGAAGCTTTCTTT. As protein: CASRDRMNTEAFF.

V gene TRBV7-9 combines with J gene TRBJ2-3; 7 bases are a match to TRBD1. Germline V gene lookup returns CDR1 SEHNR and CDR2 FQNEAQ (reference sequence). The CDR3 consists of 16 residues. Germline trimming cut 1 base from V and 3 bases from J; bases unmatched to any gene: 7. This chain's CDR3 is CASSLGHRGRTDTQYF. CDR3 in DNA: TGTGCCAGCAGCTTAGGGCACAGGGGTAGGACAGATACGCAGTATTTT.

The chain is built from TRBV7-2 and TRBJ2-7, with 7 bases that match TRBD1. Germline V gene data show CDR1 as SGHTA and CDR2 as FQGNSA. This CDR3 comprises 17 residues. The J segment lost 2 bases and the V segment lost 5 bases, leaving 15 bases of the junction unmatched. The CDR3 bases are TGTGCCAGCAGCCCTAGAGGGGGACCGGGACAGACCTACGAGCAGTACTTC. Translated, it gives CASSPRGGPGQTYEQYF.

The CDR3 is CASSLGRDTEAFF. The CDR3 DNA reads as TGTGCCAGCAGTTTAGGTCGGGACACTGAAGCTTTCTTT. J is TRBJ1-1 and V is TRBV27; D gene unclear. Germline V gene lookup returns CDR1 MNHEY and CDR2 SMNVEV (reference sequence). The V end was cut by 2 bases, the J end by 3 bases, with 7 bases between. The CDR3 runs 13 residues.

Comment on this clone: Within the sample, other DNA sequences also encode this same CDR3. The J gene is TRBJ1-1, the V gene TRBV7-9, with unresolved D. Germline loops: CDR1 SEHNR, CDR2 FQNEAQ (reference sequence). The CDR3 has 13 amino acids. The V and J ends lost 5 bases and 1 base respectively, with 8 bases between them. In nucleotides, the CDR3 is TGTGCCAGCAGCCCGACGGGGAACACTGAAGCTTTCTTT. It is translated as CASSPTGNTEAFF.

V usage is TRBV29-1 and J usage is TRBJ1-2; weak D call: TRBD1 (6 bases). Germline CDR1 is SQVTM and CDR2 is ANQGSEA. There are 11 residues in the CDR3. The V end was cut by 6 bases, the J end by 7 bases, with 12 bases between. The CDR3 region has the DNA TGCAGCGTAGGGGGGGGCCTTGGCTACACCTTC. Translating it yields CSVGGGLGYTF.

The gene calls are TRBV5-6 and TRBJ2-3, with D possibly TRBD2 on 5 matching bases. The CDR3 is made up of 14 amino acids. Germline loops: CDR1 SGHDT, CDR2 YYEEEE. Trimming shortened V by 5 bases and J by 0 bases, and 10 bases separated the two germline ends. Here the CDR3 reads CASSFGGSTDTQYF. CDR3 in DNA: TGTGCCAGCAGTTTCGGCGGGAGCACAGATACGCAGTATTTT.

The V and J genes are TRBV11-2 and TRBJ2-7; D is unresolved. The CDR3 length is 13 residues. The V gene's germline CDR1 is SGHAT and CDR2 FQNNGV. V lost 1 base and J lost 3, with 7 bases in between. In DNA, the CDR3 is TGTGCCAGCAGCTTAGGCGAAAGCTACGAGCAGTACTTC. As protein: CASSLGESYEQYF.

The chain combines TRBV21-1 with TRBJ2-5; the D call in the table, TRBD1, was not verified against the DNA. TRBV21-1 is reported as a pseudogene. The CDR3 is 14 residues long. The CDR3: CASSKRQGKETQYF. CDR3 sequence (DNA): TGTGCCAGCAGCAAGAGACAGGGGAAAGAGACCCAGTACTTC.

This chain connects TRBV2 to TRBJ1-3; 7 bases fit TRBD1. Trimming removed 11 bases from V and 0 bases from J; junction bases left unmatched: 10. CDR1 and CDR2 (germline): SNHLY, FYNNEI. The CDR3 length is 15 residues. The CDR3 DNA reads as TGTGCCCTAACCCGGGGACAGATCTCTGGAAACACCATATATTTT. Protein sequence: CALTRGQISGNTIYF.

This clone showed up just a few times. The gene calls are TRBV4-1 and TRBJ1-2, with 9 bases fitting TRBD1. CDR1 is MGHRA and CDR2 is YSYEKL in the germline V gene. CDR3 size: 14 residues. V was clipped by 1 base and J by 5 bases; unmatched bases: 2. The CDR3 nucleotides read TGCGCCAGCAGCCAAGGGGACAGGGCTTATGGCTACACCTTC. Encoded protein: CASSQGDRAYGYTF.

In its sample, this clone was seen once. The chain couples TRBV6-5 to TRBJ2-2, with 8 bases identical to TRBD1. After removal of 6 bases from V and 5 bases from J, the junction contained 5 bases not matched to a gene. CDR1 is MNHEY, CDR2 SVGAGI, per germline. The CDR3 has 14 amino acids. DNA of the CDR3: TGTGCCAGCAGCCCCAGGGGGCAAACCGGGGAGCTGTTTTTT. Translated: CASSPRGQTGELFF.

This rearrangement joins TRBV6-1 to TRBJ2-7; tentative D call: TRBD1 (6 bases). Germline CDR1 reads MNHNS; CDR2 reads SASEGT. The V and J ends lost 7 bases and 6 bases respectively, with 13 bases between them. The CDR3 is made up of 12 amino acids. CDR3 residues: CASIHRDTEQYF. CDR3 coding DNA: TGTGCCAGCATTCACCGGGACACCGAGCAGTACTTC.

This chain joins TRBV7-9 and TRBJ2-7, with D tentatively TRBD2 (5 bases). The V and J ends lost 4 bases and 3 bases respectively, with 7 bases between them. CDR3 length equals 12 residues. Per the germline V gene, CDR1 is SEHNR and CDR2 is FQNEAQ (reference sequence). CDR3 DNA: TGTGCCAGCAGCTCCGGGGTCTACGAGCAGTACTTC. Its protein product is CASSSGVYEQYF.

As DNA, the CDR3 is TGTGCCAGCAGCTTCAGTAGCGGGGGCAGGAGCTCCTACGAGCAGTACTTC. This gives the protein CASSFSSGGRSSYEQYF. The chain joins TRBV7-8 to TRBJ2-7; 9 nucleotides align to TRBD2. Germline V gene lookup returns CDR1 SGHVS and CDR2 FQNEAQ. The CDR3 is made up of 17 amino acids. Trimming removed 3 bases from V and 0 bases from J; junction bases left unmatched: 9.

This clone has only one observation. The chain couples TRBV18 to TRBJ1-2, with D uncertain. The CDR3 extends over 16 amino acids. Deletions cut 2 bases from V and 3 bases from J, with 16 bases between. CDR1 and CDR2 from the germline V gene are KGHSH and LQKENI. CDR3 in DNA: TGTGCCAGCTCACCAAGTAGCCAGAGCGGCTACTATGGCTACACCTTC. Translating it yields CASSPSSQSGYYGYTF.

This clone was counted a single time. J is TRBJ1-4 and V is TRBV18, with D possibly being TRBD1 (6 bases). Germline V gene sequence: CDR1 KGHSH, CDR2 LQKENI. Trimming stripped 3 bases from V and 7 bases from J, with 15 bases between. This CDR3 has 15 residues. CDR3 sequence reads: CASSPRTERTEKLFF. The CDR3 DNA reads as TGTGCCAGCTCACCCAGGACAGAGCGTACTGAAAAACTGTTTTTT.

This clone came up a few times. CDR3 nucleotides: TGTGCCATCAGTCCAGGGACAGGGGGCGCGTTAGGCTACACCTTC. Amino acids: CAISPGTGGALGYTF. The rearrangement links TRBV10-3 to TRBJ1-2; TRBD1 aligns across 12 bases. V was pared by 5 bases and J by 8 bases, with 9 bases of the junction left unmatched. The CDR3 is 15 amino acids. Germline V gene sequence: CDR1 ENHRY, CDR2 SYGVKD.

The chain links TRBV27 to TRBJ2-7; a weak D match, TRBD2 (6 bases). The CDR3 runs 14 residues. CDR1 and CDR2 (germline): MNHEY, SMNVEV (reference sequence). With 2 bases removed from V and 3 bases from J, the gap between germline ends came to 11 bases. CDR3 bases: TGTGCCAGCAGTTTAAGGCAGGGAGGCTACGAGCAGTACTTC. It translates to CASSLRQGGYEQYF.